This T cell receptor (beta chain) was sequenced in a study of cytomegalovirus exposure and HLA in healthy donors. Findings and caveats of the study: A later analysis reportedly identified an Asian-associated ancestry cluster as carrying fewer N-insertions than the 666-donor mean.

With 60 Vbeta and 13 Jbeta primers, the PCR was carried out. Sequencing was performed with immunoSEQ multiplex PCR; in TCRdb, only in-frame clones are kept and a portion is missing. The repertoire holds 85,000 to 110,000 clones, with 60% to 70% as singletons. This clone was recorded a few times. Its target is not known. The CDR3 runs to 17 residues. V lost 0 bases, J lost 3 bases, and 7 bases stayed unmatched. Germline V lookup: CDR1 SGHNT, CDR2 YYREEE (reference sequence). The chain carries TRBV5-4 and TRBJ2-1; TRBD2 matches at 9 bases. Sequencing input: PBMCs. This TCR was recovered from a woman in her fifties or sixties in good health and CMV-seronegative. The DNA for the CDR3 is TGTGCCAGCAGCTTGGATCCGGCGGGAGGGAACTACAATGAGCAGTTCTTC. It yields the protein CASSLDPAGGNYNEQFF.